The rows below give T cell receptor beta chains drawn from one sample of a study of cytomegalovirus exposure and HLA in healthy donors. Sequencing used immunoSEQ multiplex PCR; TCRdb keeps in-frame clones, though not all of them. The sample contains 120,000 to 150,000 clones, just over 90% of which appear only once. Sequenced material: PBMCs. The receptors were sampled from a man in his late teens or twenties in good health and CMV-seronegative. The CDR3 runs from the conserved cysteine through the conserved F or W. The order of the fields is J gene, clone size, V gene, D gene, CDR3 protein, CDR3 DNA. A D gene is named only where the DNA matches it firmly. A clone size is listed for some rows: how often the clone was seen (once, few, many), or a class if it is expanded.

j_call: TRBJ1-4
clone_size: .
v_call: TRBV5-1
d_call: TRBD1
cdr3_aa: CASSPTGQGGRGGEKLFF
cdr3_nt: TGCGCCAGCAGCCCAACCGGACAGGGGGGCCGGGGTGGGGAAAAACTGTTTTTT

j_call: TRBJ2-3
clone_size: .
v_call: TRBV11-3
d_call: TRBD1
cdr3_aa: CASSWPGTGEGDTQYF
cdr3_nt: TGTGCCAGCAGCTGGCCCGGGACAGGGGAGGGAGATACGCAGTATTTT

j_call: TRBJ2-3
clone_size: .
v_call: TRBV11-2
d_call: .
cdr3_aa: CASSSLQVSTDTQYF
cdr3_nt: TGTGCCAGCAGCTCCTTACAGGTTAGCACAGATACGCAGTATTTT

j_call: TRBJ1-4
clone_size: .
v_call: TRBV10-2
d_call: .
cdr3_aa: CASSESGRFGGEKLFF
cdr3_nt: TGCGCCAGCAGTGAGTCAGGCAGGTTCGGTGGTGAAAAACTGTTTTTT

j_call: TRBJ2-5
clone_size: .
v_call: TRBV6-5
d_call: TRBD2
cdr3_aa: CASSYEGLAGTQYF
cdr3_nt: TGTGCCAGCAGTTACGAGGGACTAGCCGGGACCCAGTACTTC

j_call: TRBJ2-1
clone_size: .
v_call: TRBV6-6
d_call: .
cdr3_aa: CASSYKSSSYNEQFF
cdr3_nt: TGTGCCAGCAGTTACAAGTCTAGCTCCTACAATGAGCAGTTCTTC

j_call: TRBJ1-3
clone_size: .
v_call: TRBV4-1
d_call: .
cdr3_aa: CASSQPRERRGNTIYF
cdr3_nt: TGCGCCAGCAGCCAACCGAGGGAGCGGCGGGGAAACACCATATATTTT

j_call: TRBJ1-3
clone_size: many
v_call: TRBV5-1
d_call: .
cdr3_aa: CASSLAPGDSGNTIYF
cdr3_nt: TGCGCCAGCAGCTTGGCCCCAGGGGACTCTGGAAACACCATATATTTT

j_call: TRBJ2-3
clone_size: .
v_call: TRBV6-5
d_call: .
cdr3_aa: CASSFSSSTDTQYF
cdr3_nt: TGTGCCAGCAGTTTTTCCTCTAGCACAGATACGCAGTATTTT

j_call: TRBJ2-1
clone_size: .
v_call: TRBV9
d_call: .
cdr3_aa: CASSPRPSGEQFF
cdr3_nt: TGTGCCAGCAGCCCCCGGCCCTCGGGGGAGCAGTTCTTC

j_call: TRBJ2-6
clone_size: .
v_call: TRBV5-4
d_call: TRBD1
cdr3_aa: CASTTGGIGGANVLTF
cdr3_nt: TGTGCCAGCACAACAGGGGGCATCGGTGGGGCCAACGTCCTGACTTTC

j_call: TRBJ1-2
clone_size: .
v_call: TRBV4-1
d_call: .
cdr3_aa: CASSHQDYGYTF
cdr3_nt: TGCGCCAGCAGCCACCAGGATTATGGCTACACCTTC

j_call: TRBJ2-3
clone_size: .
v_call: TRBV4-1
d_call: TRBD2
cdr3_aa: CASSPTSGDTDTQYF
cdr3_nt: TGCGCCAGCAGCCCGACTAGCGGAGACACAGATACGCAGTATTTT

j_call: TRBJ2-7
clone_size: .
v_call: TRBV9
d_call: .
cdr3_aa: CASSVDSGSYEQYF
cdr3_nt: TGTGCCAGCAGCGTAGACTCGGGTTCCTACGAGCAGTACTTC

j_call: TRBJ2-5
clone_size: .
v_call: TRBV28
d_call: TRBD2
cdr3_aa: CASSLLSGGASETQYF
cdr3_nt: TGTGCCAGCAGTTTACTTAGCGGGGGGGCTAGTGAGACCCAGTACTTC

j_call: TRBJ2-1
clone_size: .
v_call: TRBV7-2
d_call: .
cdr3_aa: CASSLVPEDINEQFF
cdr3_nt: TGTGCCAGCAGCTTAGTTCCGGAAGACATAAATGAGCAGTTCTTC

j_call: TRBJ1-6
clone_size: .
v_call: TRBV9
d_call: .
cdr3_aa: CASSVGQVYNSPLHF
cdr3_nt: TGTGCCAGCAGCGTAGGACAGGTTTATAATTCACCCCTCCACTTT

j_call: TRBJ1-1
clone_size: .
v_call: TRBV6-6
d_call: .
cdr3_aa: CASSDTQGYPEAFF
cdr3_nt: TGTGCCAGCAGTGACACCCAGGGGTACCCTGAAGCTTTCTTT

j_call: TRBJ2-1
clone_size: .
v_call: TRBV2
d_call: .
cdr3_aa: CASSGHPGATTYNEQFF
cdr3_nt: TGTGCCAGCAGTGGCCACCCAGGGGCCACCACCTACAATGAGCAGTTCTTC

j_call: TRBJ1-6
clone_size: .
v_call: TRBV27
d_call: .
cdr3_aa: CASRITGSGSPLHF
cdr3_nt: TGTGCCAGCAGAATAACAGGGTCTGGGTCACCCCTCCACTTT

j_call: TRBJ1-2
clone_size: .
v_call: TRBV14
d_call: .
cdr3_aa: CASSQESHRSYGYTF
cdr3_nt: TGTGCCAGCAGCCAAGAAAGTCACAGAAGTTATGGCTACACCTTC

j_call: TRBJ2-1
clone_size: .
v_call: TRBV9
d_call: .
cdr3_aa: CASSPPHAPNEQFF
cdr3_nt: TGTGCCAGCAGCCCCCCACACGCCCCCAATGAGCAGTTCTTC

j_call: TRBJ2-4
clone_size: once
v_call: TRBV7-9
d_call: .
cdr3_aa: CASSPKGWDIQYF
cdr3_nt: TGTGCCAGCAGTCCTAAGGGGTGGGACATTCAGTACTTC

j_call: TRBJ2-1
clone_size: .
v_call: TRBV6-5
d_call: .
cdr3_aa: CASSYSTHAYNEQFF
cdr3_nt: TGTGCCAGCAGTTACTCGACACATGCCTACAATGAGCAGTTCTTC

j_call: TRBJ1-3
clone_size: .
v_call: TRBV5-1
d_call: .
cdr3_aa: CASSLGEDSGNTIYF
cdr3_nt: TGCGCCAGCAGCTTGGGAGAAGACTCTGGAAACACCATATATTTT

j_call: TRBJ2-1
clone_size: .
v_call: TRBV6-5
d_call: .
cdr3_aa: CASSTPGFYNEQFF
cdr3_nt: TGTGCCAGCAGTACCCCAGGGTTCTACAATGAGCAGTTCTTC

j_call: TRBJ2-2
clone_size: .
v_call: TRBV5-1
d_call: .
cdr3_aa: CASSLDSANTGELFF
cdr3_nt: TGCGCCAGCAGCTTGGATAGCGCTAACACCGGGGAGCTGTTTTTT

j_call: TRBJ2-1
clone_size: .
v_call: TRBV19
d_call: .
cdr3_aa: CASSIGLASYNEQFF
cdr3_nt: TGTGCCAGTAGTATCGGGCTAGCCTCCTACAATGAGCAGTTCTTC

j_call: TRBJ2-1
clone_size: .
v_call: TRBV30
d_call: TRBD2
cdr3_aa: CAWSVLLAGEGNEQFF
cdr3_nt: TGTGCCTGGAGTGTCCTACTAGCGGGAGAGGGCAATGAGCAGTTCTTC

j_call: TRBJ2-1
clone_size: .
v_call: TRBV10-2
d_call: .
cdr3_aa: CASGAIPYNEQFF
cdr3_nt: TGCGCCAGCGGGGCGATCCCCTACAATGAGCAGTTCTTC

j_call: TRBJ1-5
clone_size: .
v_call: TRBV29-1
d_call: .
cdr3_aa: CSVELSQNQPQHF
cdr3_nt: TGCAGCGTTGAATTATCGCAGAATCAGCCCCAGCATTTT

j_call: TRBJ2-1
clone_size: .
v_call: TRBV29-1
d_call: .
cdr3_aa: CSGGRRGYNEQFF
cdr3_nt: TGCAGCGGTGGACGGCGAGGGTACAATGAGCAGTTCTTC

j_call: TRBJ2-5
clone_size: .
v_call: TRBV11-3
d_call: TRBD1
cdr3_aa: CASRPGTGQETQYF
cdr3_nt: TGTGCCAGCAGACCCGGGACAGGCCAAGAGACCCAGTACTTC

j_call: TRBJ2-3
clone_size: .
v_call: TRBV27
d_call: TRBD2
cdr3_aa: CASSFKSLTSGRSTDTQYF
cdr3_nt: TGTGCCAGCAGTTTTAAGTCCCTGACTAGCGGGAGATCAACAGATACGCAGTATTTT

j_call: TRBJ1-6
clone_size: .
v_call: TRBV9
d_call: .
cdr3_aa: CASSVGGGNNSPLHF
cdr3_nt: TGTGCCAGCAGCGTAGGGGGGGGTAATAATTCACCCCTCCACTTT

j_call: TRBJ1-2
clone_size: .
v_call: TRBV6-5
d_call: TRBD1
cdr3_aa: CASSYRTGGLLYGYTF
cdr3_nt: TGTGCCAGCAGTTACAGGACAGGGGGACTGCTCTATGGCTACACCTTC

j_call: TRBJ2-3
clone_size: .
v_call: TRBV5-6
d_call: TRBD1
cdr3_aa: CASSPDRGRPPGTDTQYF
cdr3_nt: TGTGCCAGCAGCCCCGACAGGGGGCGGCCCCCTGGCACAGATACGCAGTATTTT

j_call: TRBJ2-4
clone_size: .
v_call: TRBV6-1
d_call: TRBD1
cdr3_aa: CASSELWTGNIQYF
cdr3_nt: TGTGCCAGCAGTGAACTGTGGACAGGAAACATTCAGTACTTC

j_call: TRBJ2-1
clone_size: .
v_call: TRBV5-1
d_call: TRBD2
cdr3_aa: CASSSTGGPINEQFF
cdr3_nt: TGCGCCAGCAGCTCGACGGGGGGACCGATTAATGAGCAGTTCTTC

j_call: TRBJ2-3
clone_size: few
v_call: TRBV5-6
d_call: TRBD2
cdr3_aa: CASSLGGGAPDTQYF
cdr3_nt: TGTGCCAGCAGCCTCGGCGGGGGGGCCCCAGATACGCAGTATTTT

j_call: TRBJ1-5
clone_size: .
v_call: TRBV6-6
d_call: .
cdr3_aa: CASSSGQPQHF
cdr3_nt: TGTGCCAGCAGTAGCGGGCAGCCCCAGCATTTT

j_call: TRBJ2-5
clone_size: .
v_call: TRBV11-2
d_call: TRBD2
cdr3_aa: CASSHWTSGLETQYF
cdr3_nt: TGTGCCAGCAGCCACTGGACTAGTGGGCTGGAGACCCAGTACTTC

j_call: TRBJ2-1
clone_size: .
v_call: TRBV5-4
d_call: TRBD2
cdr3_aa: CASSLAGVPLAGGPGNEQFF
cdr3_nt: TGTGCCAGCAGCTTGGCCGGAGTCCCCCTAGCGGGAGGGCCGGGGAATGAGCAGTTCTTC

j_call: TRBJ2-3
clone_size: .
v_call: TRBV7-9
d_call: TRBD2
cdr3_aa: CASSLDDPAGAQYF
cdr3_nt: TGTGCCAGCAGCTTAGATGACCCGGCGGGGGCGCAGTATTTT

j_call: TRBJ2-1
clone_size: .
v_call: TRBV19
d_call: TRBD1
cdr3_aa: CASSILSGTGKDNEQFF
cdr3_nt: TGTGCCAGTAGTATACTCTCCGGGACAGGGAAAGACAATGAGCAGTTCTTC

j_call: TRBJ1-4
clone_size: .
v_call: TRBV18
d_call: .
cdr3_aa: CASSTSGVGTNEKLFF
cdr3_nt: TGTGCCAGCTCGACGTCAGGGGTCGGCACTAATGAAAAACTGTTTTTT

j_call: TRBJ2-1
clone_size: .
v_call: TRBV6-1
d_call: .
cdr3_aa: CASSDLRSNEQFF
cdr3_nt: TGTGCCAGCAGTGATCTGCGGTCCAATGAGCAGTTCTTC

j_call: TRBJ1-4
clone_size: .
v_call: TRBV15
d_call: TRBD1
cdr3_aa: CATSRDRGNEKLFF
cdr3_nt: TGTGCCACCAGCAGGGACAGGGGGAATGAAAAACTGTTTTTT

j_call: TRBJ2-3
clone_size: .
v_call: TRBV4-1
d_call: .
cdr3_aa: CASSQTSTDTQYF
cdr3_nt: TGCGCCAGCAGCCAAACTAGCACAGATACGCAGTATTTT

j_call: TRBJ2-1
clone_size: .
v_call: TRBV30
d_call: TRBD2
cdr3_aa: CAWSVSIGLAGYNEQFF
cdr3_nt: TGTGCCTGGAGTGTCTCGATTGGACTAGCGGGCTACAATGAGCAGTTCTTC

j_call: TRBJ2-7
clone_size: .
v_call: TRBV2
d_call: .
cdr3_aa: CASSADISYEQYF
cdr3_nt: TGTGCCAGCAGTGCGGACATCTCCTACGAGCAGTACTTC

j_call: TRBJ2-5
clone_size: .
v_call: TRBV6-5
d_call: TRBD1
cdr3_aa: CASSYSRGLQSETQYF
cdr3_nt: TGTGCCAGCAGTTACTCAAGGGGGCTACAATCCGAGACCCAGTACTTC

j_call: TRBJ1-5
clone_size: few
v_call: TRBV5-6
d_call: .
cdr3_aa: CASSLAGGGARHSNQPQHF
cdr3_nt: TGTGCCAGCAGCTTGGCCGGTGGCGGGGCGCGCCATAGCAATCAGCCCCAGCATTTT

j_call: TRBJ1-3
clone_size: .
v_call: TRBV30
d_call: .
cdr3_aa: CAWSVQTGNTIYF
cdr3_nt: TGTGCCTGGAGTGTTCAGACTGGAAACACCATATATTTT

j_call: TRBJ2-1
clone_size: once
v_call: TRBV27
d_call: TRBD2
cdr3_aa: CASSSGTSGSSEQFF
cdr3_nt: TGTGCCAGCAGTTCGGGGACTAGCGGGAGCAGTGAGCAGTTCTTC

j_call: TRBJ2-7
clone_size: .
v_call: TRBV11-2
d_call: .
cdr3_aa: CASSLGGRPGDEQYF
cdr3_nt: TGTGCCAGCAGCTTAGGAGGGCGCCCTGGGGACGAGCAGTACTTC